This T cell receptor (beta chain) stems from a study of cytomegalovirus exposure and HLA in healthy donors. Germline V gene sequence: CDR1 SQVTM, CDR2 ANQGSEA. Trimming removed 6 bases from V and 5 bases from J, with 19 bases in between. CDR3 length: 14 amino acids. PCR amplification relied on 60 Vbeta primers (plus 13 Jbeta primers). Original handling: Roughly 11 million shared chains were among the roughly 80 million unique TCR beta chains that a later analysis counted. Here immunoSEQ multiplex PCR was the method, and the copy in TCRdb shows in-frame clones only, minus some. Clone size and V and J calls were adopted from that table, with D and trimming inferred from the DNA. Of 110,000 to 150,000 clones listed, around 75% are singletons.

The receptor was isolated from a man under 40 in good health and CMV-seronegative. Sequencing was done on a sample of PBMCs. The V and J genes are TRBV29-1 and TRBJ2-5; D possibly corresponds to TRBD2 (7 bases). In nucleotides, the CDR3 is TGCAGCGTCCTACCCGGGGGGCGCAGGGAGACCCAGTACTTC. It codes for CSVLPGGRRETQYF.